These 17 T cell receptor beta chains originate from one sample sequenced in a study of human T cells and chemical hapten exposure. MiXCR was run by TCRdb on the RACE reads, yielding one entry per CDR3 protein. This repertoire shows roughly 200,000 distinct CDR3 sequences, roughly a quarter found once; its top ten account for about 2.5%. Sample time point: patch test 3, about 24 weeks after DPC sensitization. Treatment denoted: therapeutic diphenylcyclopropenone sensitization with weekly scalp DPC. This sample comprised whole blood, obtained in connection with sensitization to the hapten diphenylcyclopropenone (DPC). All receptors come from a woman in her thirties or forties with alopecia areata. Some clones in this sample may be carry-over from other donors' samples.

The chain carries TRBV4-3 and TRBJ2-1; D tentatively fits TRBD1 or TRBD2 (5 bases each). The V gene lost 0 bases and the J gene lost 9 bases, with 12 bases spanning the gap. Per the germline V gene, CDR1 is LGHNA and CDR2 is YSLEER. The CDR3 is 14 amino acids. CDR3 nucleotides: TGCGCCAGCAGCCAAGATGTGGGGCGGGTTGAGCAGTTCTTC. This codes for CASSQDVGRVEQFF.

The CDR3 sequence is CSVTTGTGTADTQYF. The DNA for the CDR3 is TGCAGCGTTACCACCGGGACAGGGACGGCAGATACGCAGTATTTT. V and J are TRBV29-1 and TRBJ2-3, with TRBD1 matching over 9 bases. The CDR3 loop spans 15 amino acids. Per the germline V gene, CDR1 is SQVTM and CDR2 is ANQGSEA. V gave up 5 bases and J gave up 4 bases; unmatched junction bases: 10.

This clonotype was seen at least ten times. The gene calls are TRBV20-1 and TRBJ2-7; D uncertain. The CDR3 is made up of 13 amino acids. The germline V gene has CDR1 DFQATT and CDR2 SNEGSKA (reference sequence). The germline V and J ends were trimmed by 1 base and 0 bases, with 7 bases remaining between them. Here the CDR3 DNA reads TGCAGTGCTAGAGCTCAGACCTCCTACGAGCAGTACTTC. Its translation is CSARAQTSYEQYF.

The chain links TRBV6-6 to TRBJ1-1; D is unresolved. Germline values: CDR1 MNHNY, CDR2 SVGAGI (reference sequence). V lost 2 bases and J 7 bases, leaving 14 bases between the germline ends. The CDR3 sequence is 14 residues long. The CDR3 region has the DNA TGTGCCAGCAGTTACACGACGGCCCGAAGTGAAGCTTTCTTT. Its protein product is CASSYTTARSEAFF.

The CDR3 nucleotides read TGTGCCAGCAGTTTAGGCAGGGCCAGGTCCTACGAGCAGTACTTC. This codes for CASSLGRARSYEQYF. The J gene is TRBJ2-7, the V gene TRBV12-3 or TRBV12-4; D may be TRBD1 (5 bases). This CDR3 spans 15 amino acids. V lost 1 base and J 1 base, leaving 11 bases between the germline ends.

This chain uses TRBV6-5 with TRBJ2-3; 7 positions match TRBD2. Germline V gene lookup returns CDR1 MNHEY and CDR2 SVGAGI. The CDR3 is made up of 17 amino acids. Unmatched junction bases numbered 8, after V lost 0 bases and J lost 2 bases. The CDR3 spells CASSYSRFLAVTDTQYF. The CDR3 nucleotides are TGTGCCAGCAGTTACTCGAGGTTTCTAGCGGTCACAGATACGCAGTATTTT.

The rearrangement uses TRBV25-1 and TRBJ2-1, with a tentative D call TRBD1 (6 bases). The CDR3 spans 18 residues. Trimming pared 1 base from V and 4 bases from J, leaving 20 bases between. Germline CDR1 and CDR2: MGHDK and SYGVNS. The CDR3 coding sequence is TGTGCCAGCAGTGAATCCTACTCTACAGGGCCCAAGTACAATGAGCAGTTCTTC. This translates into CASSESYSTGPKYNEQFF.

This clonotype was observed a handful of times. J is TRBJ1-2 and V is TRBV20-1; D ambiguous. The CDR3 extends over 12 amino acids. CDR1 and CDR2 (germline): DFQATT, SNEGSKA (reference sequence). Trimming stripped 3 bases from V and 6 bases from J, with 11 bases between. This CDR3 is CSARFSIDGYTF. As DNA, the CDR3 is TGCAGTGCTAGGTTCAGTATCGATGGCTACACCTTC.

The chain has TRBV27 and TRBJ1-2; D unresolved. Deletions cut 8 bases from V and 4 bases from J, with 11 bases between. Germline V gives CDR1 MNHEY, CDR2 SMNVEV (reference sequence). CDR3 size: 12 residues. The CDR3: CASGSQSYGYTF. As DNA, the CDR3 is TGTGCCAGCGGTAGCCAGTCCTATGGCTACACCTTC.

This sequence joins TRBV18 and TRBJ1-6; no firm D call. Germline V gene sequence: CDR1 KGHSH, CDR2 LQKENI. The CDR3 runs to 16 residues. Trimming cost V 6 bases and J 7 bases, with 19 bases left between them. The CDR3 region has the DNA TGTGCCAGCTCGCCGACGATTATCTCCGGGAATTCACCCCTCCACTTT. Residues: CASSPTIISGNSPLHF.

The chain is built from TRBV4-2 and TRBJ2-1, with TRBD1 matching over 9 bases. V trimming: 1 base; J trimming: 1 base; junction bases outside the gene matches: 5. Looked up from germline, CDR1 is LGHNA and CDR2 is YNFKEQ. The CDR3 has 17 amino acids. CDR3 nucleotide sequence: TGTGCCAGCAGCCAAGGCCCCGGGACAGGGTCCTACAATGAGCAGTTCTTC. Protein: CASSQGPGTGSYNEQFF.

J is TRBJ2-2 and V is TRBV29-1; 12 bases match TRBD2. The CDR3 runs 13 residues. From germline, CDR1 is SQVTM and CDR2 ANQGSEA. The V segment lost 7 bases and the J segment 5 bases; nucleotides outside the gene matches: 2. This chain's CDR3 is CSAGTSGTGELFF. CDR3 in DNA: TGCAGCGCCGGGACTAGCGGGACCGGGGAGCTGTTTTTT.

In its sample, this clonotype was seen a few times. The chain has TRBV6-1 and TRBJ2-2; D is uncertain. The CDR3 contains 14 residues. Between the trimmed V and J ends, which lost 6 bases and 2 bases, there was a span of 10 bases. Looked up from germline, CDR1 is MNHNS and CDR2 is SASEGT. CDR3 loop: CASSSGPNTGELFF. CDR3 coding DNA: TGTGCCAGCAGCTCCGGGCCTAACACCGGGGAGCTGTTTTTT.

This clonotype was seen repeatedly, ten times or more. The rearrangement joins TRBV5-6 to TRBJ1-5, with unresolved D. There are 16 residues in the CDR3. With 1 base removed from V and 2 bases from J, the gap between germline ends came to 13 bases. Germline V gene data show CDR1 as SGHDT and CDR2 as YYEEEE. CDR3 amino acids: CASSLWAGSGNQPQHF. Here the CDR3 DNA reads TGTGCCAGCAGCTTGTGGGCCGGGAGTGGCAATCAGCCCCAGCATTTT.

CDR3 nucleotides: TGTGCCAGCAGTTTAGACAGGGAGGGAGGCAACGAGCAGTACTTC. It translates to CASSLDREGGNEQYF. The V and J genes are TRBV28 and TRBJ2-7; the D gene could be TRBD1 or TRBD2 (7 bases each). The CDR3 length is 15 residues. Germline lookup yields CDR1 MDHEN and CDR2 SYDVKM. Trimming took 2 bases from V and 5 from J, leaving 16 bases between them.

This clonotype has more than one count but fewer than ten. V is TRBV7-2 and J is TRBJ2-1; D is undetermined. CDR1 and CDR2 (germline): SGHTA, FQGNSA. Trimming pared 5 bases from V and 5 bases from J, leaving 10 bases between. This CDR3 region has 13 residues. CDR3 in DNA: TGTGCCAGCAGCAACGCCTTAAACAATGAGCAGTTCTTC. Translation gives CASSNALNNEQFF.

The CDR3 loop is CASSLATSGVTQYF. DNA for the CDR3: TGCGCCAGCAGCTTGGCGACTAGCGGGGTTACGCAGTATTTT. The chain joins TRBV5-1 to TRBJ2-3, with TRBD2 matching over 11 bases. V lost 0 bases and J lost 8; bases outside the gene matches: 2. The CDR3 spans 14 residues. Germline-derived CDR1 and CDR2 are SGHRS and YFSETQ.